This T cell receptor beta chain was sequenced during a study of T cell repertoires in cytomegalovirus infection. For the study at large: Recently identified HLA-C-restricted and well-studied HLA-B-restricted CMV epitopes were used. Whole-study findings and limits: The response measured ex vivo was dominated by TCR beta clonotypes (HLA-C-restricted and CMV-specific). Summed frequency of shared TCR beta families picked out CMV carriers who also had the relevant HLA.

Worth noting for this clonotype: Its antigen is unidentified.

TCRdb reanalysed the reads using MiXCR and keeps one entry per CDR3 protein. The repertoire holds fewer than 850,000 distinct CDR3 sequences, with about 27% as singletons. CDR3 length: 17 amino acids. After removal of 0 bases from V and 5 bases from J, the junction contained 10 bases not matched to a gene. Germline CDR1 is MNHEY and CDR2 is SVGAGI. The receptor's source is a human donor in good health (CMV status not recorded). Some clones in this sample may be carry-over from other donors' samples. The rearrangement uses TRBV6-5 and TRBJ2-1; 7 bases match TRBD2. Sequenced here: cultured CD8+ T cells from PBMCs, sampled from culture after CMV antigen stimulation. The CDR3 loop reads CASSYSPLLALNNEQFF. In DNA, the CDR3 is TGTGCCAGCAGTTACTCACCCCTACTAGCGCTTAACAATGAGCAGTTCTTC.